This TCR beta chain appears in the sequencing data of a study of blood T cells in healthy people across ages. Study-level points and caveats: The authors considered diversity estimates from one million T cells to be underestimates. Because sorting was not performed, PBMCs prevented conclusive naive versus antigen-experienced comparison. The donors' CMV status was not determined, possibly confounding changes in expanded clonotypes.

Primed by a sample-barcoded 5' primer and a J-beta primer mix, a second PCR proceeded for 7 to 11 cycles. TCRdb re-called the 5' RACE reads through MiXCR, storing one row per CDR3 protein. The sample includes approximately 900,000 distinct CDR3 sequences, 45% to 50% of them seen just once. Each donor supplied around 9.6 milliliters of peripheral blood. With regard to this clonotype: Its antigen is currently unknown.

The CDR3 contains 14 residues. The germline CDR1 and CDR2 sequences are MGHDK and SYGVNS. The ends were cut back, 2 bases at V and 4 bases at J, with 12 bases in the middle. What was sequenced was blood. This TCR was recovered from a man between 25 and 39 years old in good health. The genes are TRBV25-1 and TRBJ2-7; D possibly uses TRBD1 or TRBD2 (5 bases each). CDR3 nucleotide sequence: TGTGCCAGCAGTGAAATGGGGAGACAGTACGAGCAGTACTTC. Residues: CASSEMGRQYEQYF.